Presented here are 5 T cell receptor beta chains from one specimen sequenced in a study of human T cells and chemical hapten exposure. Stated time point: healthy volunteer bleed at 6 weeks. The authors' total RNA extraction used unfractionated whole blood. MiXCR, applied by TCRdb to the RACE reads, yields one record per CDR3 protein. The sample holds some 65,000 distinct CDR3 sequences, roughly 6.1% seen once. Sequenced input: whole blood. These receptors were collected from a female donor in good health. Some clones in this sample may be carry-over from other donors' samples.

This clonotype was detected many times. The V and J genes are TRBV5-5 and TRBJ2-5, with 12 bases that match TRBD1. V trimming: 3 bases; J trimming: 4 bases; junction bases outside the gene matches: 13. The germline V gene has CDR1 SGHKS and CDR2 YYEKEE (reference sequence). The CDR3 runs to 18 residues. The CDR3 loop is CASSSLSGTGGPPETQYF. The CDR3 coding sequence is TGTGCCAGCAGCTCGCTATCCGGGACAGGGGGCCCCCCAGAGACCCAGTACTTC.

This clonotype was seen ten or more times. V usage is TRBV5-1 and J usage is TRBJ2-3; 7 bases fit TRBD2. The CDR3 loop spans 17 amino acids. V trimming: 1 base; J trimming: 2 bases; junction bases outside the gene matches: 10. The germline CDR1 and CDR2 sequences are SGHRS and YFSETQ. The CDR3: CASSLSLAEPFTDTQYF. CDR3 nucleotide sequence: TGCGCCAGCAGCTTGAGCCTAGCGGAGCCATTCACAGATACGCAGTATTTT. The whole variable domain, filled in from reference TRBV5-1 and TRBJ2-3, reads KAGVTQTPRYLIKTRGQQVTLSCSPISGHRSVSWYQQTPGQGLQFLFEYFSETQRNKGNFPGRFSGRQFSNSRSEMNVSTLELGDSALYLCASSLSLAEPFTDTQYFGPGTRLTVL.

In this sample, this clonotype turned up many times. The V call is TRBV7-2, the J call TRBJ2-3; the D call may be TRBD1 or TRBD2 (5 bases each). This CDR3 is 16 amino acids long. Trimming stripped 3 bases from V and 6 bases from J, with 19 bases between. Germline CDR1 reads SGHTA; CDR2 reads FQGNSA. The CDR3 loop is CASSFSSGLWEDTQYF. The CDR3 DNA is TGTGCCAGCAGCTTCTCCTCAGGGCTTTGGGAGGATACGCAGTATTTT.

This clonotype was recorded at least ten times. V usage is TRBV6-5 and J usage is TRBJ2-1; D uncertain. There are 13 residues in the CDR3. Germline V CDR1 and CDR2: MNHEY, SVGAGI. Trimming removed 0 bases from V and 4 bases from J, with 4 bases in between. This CDR3 reads CASSYSQYNEQFF. The DNA for the CDR3 is TGTGCCAGCAGTTACTCCCAGTACAATGAGCAGTTCTTC.

This clonotype was recorded many times. The rearrangement uses TRBV2 and TRBJ2-1; 9 bases map to TRBD2. The CDR3 totals 17 residues. The germline V gene has CDR1 SNHLY and CDR2 FYNNEI. V was clipped by 3 bases and J by 0 bases; unmatched bases: 6. The CDR3 DNA is TGTGCCAGCAGTGACTCCGGACTAGCGCGCTCCTACAATGAGCAGTTCTTC. Its protein is CASSDSGLARSYNEQFF. The complete variable domain, with remaining parts taken from reference TRBV2 and TRBJ2-1, reads EPEVTQTPSHQVTQMGQEVILRCVPISNHLYFYWYRQILGQKVEFLVSFYNNEISEKSEIFDDQFSVERPDGSNFTLKIRSTKLEDSAMYFCASSDSGLARSYNEQFFGPGTRLTVL.